The next 25 T cell receptor beta chains were all read from a single sample in a study of regulatory T cells in long-lasting Graves disease. Construction of TCR beta libraries relied on iRepertoire HTBI primers and on Arm-PCR targeting CDR3 regions. Via MiXCR, TCRdb re-called the multiplex PCR reads, giving one row per CDR3 protein. The sample carries about 240,000 distinct CDR3 sequences, 20% to 25% recorded once. Noted time point: newly diagnosed GD, antithyroid drugs for less than 3 months. RNA extracted from PBMCs served as the sequencing template. Sequenced material: peripheral blood mononuclear cells (PBMCs), taken at new diagnosis, from a patient treated with antithyroid drugs. The receptors here all came from a female donor with Graves disease.

This clonotype was picked up many times. The gene calls are TRBV30 and TRBJ2-1; either TRBD1 or TRBD2 may fit D (5 bases each). The CDR3 runs to 13 residues. Germline V gives CDR1 GTSNPN, CDR2 SVGIG (reference sequence). V lost 5 bases and J 0 bases, leaving 8 bases between the germline ends. The chain's CDR3 is CAWVGTSYNEQFF. The CDR3 DNA sequence: TGTGCCTGGGTAGGGACCTCCTACAATGAGCAGTTCTTC. The variable domain in full, completed from reference TRBV30 and TRBJ2-1, reads SQTIHQWPATLVQPVGSPLSLECTVEGTSNPNLYWYRQAAGRGLQLLFYSVGIGQISSEVPQNLSASRPQDRQFILSSKKLLLSDSGFYLCAWVGTSYNEQFFGPGTRLTVL.

This clonotype was observed many times. The gene calls are TRBV7-2 and TRBJ1-5, with TRBD1 as a possible D gene (5 bases). The CDR3 spans 14 residues. With 6 bases removed from V and 5 bases from J, the gap between germline ends came to 14 bases. The V gene's germline CDR1 is SGHTA and CDR2 FQGNSA. The CDR3 is CASRADTQHQPQHF. Here the CDR3 DNA reads TGTGCCAGCAGAGCGGACACCCAACATCAGCCCCAGCATTTT. Combining the CDR3 with reference TRBV7-2 and TRBJ1-5 gives the whole variable domain GAGVSQSPSNKVTEKGKDVELRCDPISGHTALYWYRQSLGQGLEFLIYFQGNSAPDKSGLPSDRFSAERTGGSVSTLTIQRTQQEDSAVYLCASRADTQHQPQHFGDGTRLSIL.

This clonotype was found a few times. The J gene is TRBJ1-2, the V gene TRBV19; D is ambiguous. V lost 8 bases and J lost 0, with 16 bases in between. This CDR3 spans 15 amino acids. Germline CDR1 and CDR2: LNHDA and SQIVND (reference sequence). For the CDR3, the DNA is TGTGCCAGTGCCCCCCGAGGGCCTGCTAACTATGGCTACACCTTC. It specifies CASAPRGPANYGYTF.

At least ten counts were recorded for this clonotype. The chain has TRBV3-1 and TRBJ2-3, with 7 positions matching TRBD1. V lost 4 bases and J lost 3; bases outside the gene matches: 7. The germline V gene has CDR1 LGHDT and CDR2 YNNKEL (reference sequence). This CDR3 is built from 15 residues. The CDR3 sequence is CASSPSRGSTDTQYF. CDR3 sequence (DNA): TGTGCCAGCAGCCCCAGCAGGGGGAGTACAGATACGCAGTATTTT.

This clonotype was observed at least ten times. The gene calls are TRBV24-1 and TRBJ2-7, with D hard to call. The CDR3 length is 10 residues. The germline CDR1 and CDR2 sequences are KGHDR and SFDVKD. The V end lost 6 bases, the J end lost 3 bases, and 2 bases lay between the germline ends. The CDR3 region is CATSSYEQYF. CDR3 nucleotide sequence: TGTGCCACCAGTAGCTACGAGCAGTACTTC.

In this sample, this clonotype turned up many times. The V call is TRBV20-1, the J call TRBJ2-7; 9 positions agree with TRBD1. This CDR3 is 14 amino acids long. CDR1 and CDR2 from the germline V gene are DFQATT and SNEGSKA (reference sequence). V dropped 3 bases and J dropped 3; count of bases not matched to a gene: 6. The CDR3 nucleotides are TGCAGTGCTAGGGGGGGACAGGGAGGCTACGAGCAGTACTTC. It translates to CSARGGQGGYEQYF.

For this clonotype: This clone may be a read error of a much larger clone one base away. The rearrangement joins TRBV20-1 to TRBJ2-5; D is uncertain. This CDR3 has 16 residues. Germline V gives CDR1 DFQATT, CDR2 SNEGSKA (reference sequence). V dropped 0 bases and J dropped 7 bases, with 21 bases sitting between them. As DNA, the CDR3 is TGCAGTGCTAGAGAGTCGACTGGCTGGATGGGTGGGACCCAGTACTTC. Protein: CSARESTGWMGGTQYF.

Details on this clonotype: A much larger clone lies one base from this, so it may be a read error. This chain connects TRBV29-1 to TRBJ1-3; a weak D match, TRBD1 (6 bases). The CDR3 has 14 amino acids. CDR1 is SQVTM, CDR2 ANQGSEA, per germline. CDR3 residues: CSVAGQGWGNTTYF. In DNA, the CDR3 is TGCAGCGTTGCGGGTCAGGGGTGGGGAAACACCACATATTTT.

This clonotype was detected many times. The gene calls are TRBV6-1 and TRBJ2-7, with unresolved D. In germline, CDR1 is MNHNS, CDR2 SASEGT. CDR3 length: 14 amino acids. V was trimmed by 4 bases and J by 1 base, leaving 11 bases between them. CDR3 region: CASSGTGLSYEQYF. The CDR3 bases are TGTGCCAGCAGTGGAACTGGCCTATCCTACGAGCAGTACTTC.

This clonotype was counted a few times. The CDR3 nucleotides read TGTGCCAGCAGGAGGACAGCCGGGGGAGAAAAACTGTTTTTT. This translates into CASRRTAGGEKLFF. This chain joins TRBV6-1 and TRBJ1-4; tentatively, D is TRBD1 (6 bases). The CDR3 covers 14 residues. Germline CDR1 MNHNS, CDR2 SASEGT. Trimming took 6 bases from V and 8 from J, leaving 16 bases between them.

Ten or more counts support this clonotype. The chain couples TRBV6-5 to TRBJ2-5; 8 bases are shared with TRBD2. CDR1 is MNHEY, CDR2 SVGAGI, per germline. This CDR3 comprises 16 residues. The ends lost 3 bases at V and 4 bases at J; junction bases unmatched: 10. The CDR3, as DNA: TGTGCCAGCAGTTATAGCGGGACGGCCCACGGAGAGACCCAGTACTTC. It is translated as CASSYSGTAHGETQYF.

At least ten counts were recorded for this clonotype. The chain couples TRBV10-3 to TRBJ2-1; the D gene is possibly TRBD1 (6 bases). The CDR3 covers 16 residues. The germline V and J ends were trimmed by 3 bases and 6 bases, with 18 bases remaining between them. Per germline, CDR1 ENHRY and CDR2 SYGVKD. CDR3 sequence (DNA): TGTGCCATCAGTGATTCTCGGCGGCAGGGGTCCAATGAGCAGTTCTTC. Protein: CAISDSRRQGSNEQFF.

This clonotype has ten or more counts. The chain is built from TRBV5-4 and TRBJ2-1; perhaps TRBD2 as D (5 bases). V lost 2 bases and J 5 bases, leaving 14 bases between the germline ends. CDR1 and CDR2 from the germline V gene are SGHNT and YYREEE (reference sequence). This CDR3 has 15 amino acids. The CDR3 loop is CASSFVARSNNEQFF. Written as DNA, the CDR3 is TGTGCCAGCAGCTTCGTAGCGAGGTCAAACAATGAGCAGTTCTTC.

In this sample, this clonotype turned up many times. The rearrangement links TRBV3-1 to TRBJ2-5, with 8 bases aligning to TRBD1. V was pared by 0 bases and J by 4 bases, with 4 bases of the junction left unmatched. The CDR3 is 15 amino acids. The germline gives CDR1 LGHDT, CDR2 YNNKEL (reference sequence). The CDR3 coding sequence is TGTGCCAGCAGCCAAGACGCCGGGACAGGAGAGACCCAGTACTTC. Translation gives CASSQDAGTGETQYF.

In its sample, this clonotype was seen many times. The V and J genes are TRBV3-1 and TRBJ1-3, with D perhaps TRBD1 (5 bases). The germline gives CDR1 LGHDT, CDR2 YNNKEL (reference sequence). V was shortened by 8 bases and J by 2 bases, with 13 bases between the two germline ends. This CDR3 contains 14 residues. CDR3 DNA: TGTGCCAGCGGAGGGACTGACACTGGAAACACCATATATTTT. Protein: CASGGTDTGNTIYF.

The chain uses TRBV24-1 and TRBJ2-3; no firm D call. The CDR3 extends over 12 amino acids. Trimming took off 9 bases at V and 6 bases at J, with 12 bases between the two ends. Per germline, CDR1 KGHDR and CDR2 SFDVKD. The CDR3 here is CATQHPGDTQYF. The CDR3 coding sequence is TGTGCCACCCAGCACCCGGGTGATACGCAGTATTTT.

This clonotype appeared a few times. The CDR3 reads CASSWGRSENEQFF. CDR3 DNA sequence: TGTGCCAGCAGTTGGGGGAGGTCAGAAAATGAGCAGTTCTTC. J is TRBJ2-1 and V is TRBV27; tentatively, D is TRBD2 (6 bases). Trimming took 4 bases from V and 7 from J, leaving 14 bases between them. The CDR3 has 14 residues. Germline CDR1 is MNHEY and CDR2 is SMNVEV (reference sequence).

This clonotype was seen a few times. This is likely an artifact of a read error, given a far larger clone one base away. The rearrangement uses TRBV7-2 and TRBJ2-7; the match to TRBD1 covers 9 bases. J lost 7 bases, V lost 5 bases, and 12 bases had no gene match. The CDR3 runs to 15 residues. Germline assignment: CDR1 SGHTA and CDR2 FQGNSA. The CDR3 sequence: CASSRTGDSFNEQYF. CDR3 coding DNA: TGTGCCAGCAGCCGGACAGGGGATTCGTTCAATGAGCAGTACTTC.

This clonotype was detected ten times or more. The chain combines TRBV29-1 with TRBJ2-1; 8 positions match TRBD1. The ends lost 0 bases at V and 9 bases at J; junction bases unmatched: 7. The CDR3 sequence is 14 residues long. The V gene's germline CDR1 is SQVTM and CDR2 ANQGSEA. The CDR3 is CSVEDHRGASEQFF. As DNA, the CDR3 is TGCAGCGTTGAAGATCACAGGGGGGCGAGTGAGCAGTTCTTC.

Many counts were recorded for this clonotype. V gene TRBV7-6 combines with J gene TRBJ1-1, with 8 nucleotides matching TRBD1. CDR3 size: 14 residues. CDR1 SGHVS and CDR2 FNYEAQ come from the germline V gene. With 5 bases clipped from V and 6 bases from J, the junction kept 8 bases outside the gene matches. In DNA, the CDR3 is TGTGCCAGCAGCCGATCAGACAGGGGCGCTGAAGCTTTCTTT. Encoded protein: CASSRSDRGAEAFF.

This clonotype was seen repeatedly, ten times or more. The chain is built from TRBV7-9 and TRBJ2-1; D is possibly TRBD1 or TRBD2 (5 bases each). Germline V lookup: CDR1 SEHNR, CDR2 FQNEAQ (reference sequence). The CDR3 spans 16 residues. Trimming shortened V by 2 bases and J by 4 bases, and 15 bases separated the two germline ends. The CDR3 loop is CASSLRDGDHYNEQFF. Written as DNA, the CDR3 is TGTGCCAGCAGCTTAAGGGACGGAGACCATTACAATGAGCAGTTCTTC. Looking up the rest from reference TRBV7-9 and TRBJ2-1 gives the full variable domain: DTGVSQNPRHKITKRGQNVTFRCDPISEHNRLYWYRQTLGQGPEFLTYFQNEAQLEKSRLLSDRFSAERPKGSFSTLEIQRTEQGDSAMYLCASSLRDGDHYNEQFFGPGTRLTVL.

The V and J genes are TRBV7-2 and TRBJ2-2; TRBD2 agrees at 12 bases. The length of the CDR3 is 15 residues. CDR1 and CDR2 from the germline V gene are SGHTA and FQGNSA. Trimming at V came to 5 bases and at J to 6 bases, leaving 4 bases not matched to a gene. Here the CDR3 DNA reads TGTGCCAGCAGCCAGGGGACTAGCGGGTCCGGGGAGCTGTTTTTT. Protein sequence: CASSQGTSGSGELFF.

This clonotype was seen at least ten times. The chain uses TRBV7-2 and TRBJ1-2; the D gene is possibly TRBD1 (6 bases). CDR3 length: 13 residues. Germline CDR1 is SGHTA and CDR2 is FQGNSA. V was shortened by 3 bases and J by 7 bases, with 12 bases between the two germline ends. In DNA, the CDR3 is TGTGCCAGCAGCTTCGCGGACAGTACTGGCTACACCTTC. This translates into CASSFADSTGYTF.

This clonotype was seen ten or more times. The chain carries TRBV7-2 and TRBJ1-3, with D uncertain. The germline V gene has CDR1 SGHTA and CDR2 FQGNSA. The CDR3 runs 13 residues. The germline V and J ends were trimmed by 5 bases and 0 bases, with 5 bases remaining between them. As DNA, the CDR3 is TGTGCCAGCAGCACAACCTCTGGAAACACCATATATTTT. Its translation: CASSTTSGNTIYF.

The rearrangement uses TRBV7-2 and TRBJ2-7, with a possible D match to TRBD2 (7 bases). The V gene lost 1 base and the J gene lost 7 bases, with 11 bases spanning the gap. CDR3 length: 13 amino acids. Germline V gene sequence: CDR1 SGHTA, CDR2 FQGNSA. The chain's CDR3 is CASSLGGGWEQYF. The CDR3 DNA reads as TGTGCCAGCAGCTTAGGGGGGGGCTGGGAGCAGTACTTC.